This T cell receptor beta chain appears in the sequencing data of a study of radiation and T cells in renal cell carcinoma (dated by TCRdb to about 2020). Describing the broader study: The samples were obtained from a clinical trial, where primary renal cell carcinomas were treated with 15 Gy stereotactic body radiation therapy and then removed by nephrectomy 4 weeks afterward. A total of around 50 samples underwent TCR beta sequencing, made up of some 26 tumors and some 27 peripheral blood samples. A total of roughly 3,900,000 unique CDR3 nucleotide sequences, encoding 2.5 million to 3 million unique CDR3 amino acid sequences, were found across all 55 or so samples. The study at large found these results: The single-armed trial design could not address effects of radiation dose or scheduling on the TCR repertoire. Because pretreatment tumor biopsies were not available, the study could not determine whether clonotypes were already present within the tumor at baseline. Top tumor clonotypes rose in blood from baseline to 2 weeks post-radiation, then contracted by 4 weeks, suggesting transient expansion of tumor-resident clones. Tracking of blood repertoire dynamics stopped at roughly 29 days after treatment, with no follow-up past that point.

V is pruned by 4 bases and J by 0 bases, leaving 6 bases of the junction without a gene match. Taken from cysteine to phenylalanine, the CDR3 has 16 residues. Left in the record is the CDR3 DNA by itself, 48 bases read in frame from the first base. CDR1 and CDR2 (SGHRS, YFSETQ) derive from the germline V gene. The immunoSEQ kit was used, according to the manufacturer's recommendations, to generate TCR beta libraries from genomic DNA. To prepare libraries, a first multiplex PCR with proprietary primers was run, followed by a second PCR that added unique barcodes, and a bead cleanup was done after each round. Each sample batch included a kit-provided positive control reaction and a negative control reaction. The final libraries underwent checking on an Agilent 4200 TapeStation D1000 ScreenTape, volumetric pooling, and quantification by qPCR. Sequencing was performed on an Illumina NextSeq500 using a MidOutput 150-cycle cartridge, with 156 Read1 cycles, 15 Index1 cycles, and the kit custom primers. The pooled library was loaded at approximately 1.1 pM with an approximately 20% PhiX control spike-in. The authors' pipeline ran thus. Vendor-processed data were analyzed in R, and a clonotype was defined as all T cells sharing the same CDR3 nucleotide sequence. In the clone abundance analyses, frequencies in each sample were normalized to that sample's 10,000 most abundant clones. Public T cell clones, averaging fewer than five per sample, were removed before analysis. Tumor-enriched clonotypes and baseline blood-enriched clonotypes were defined as those with an abundance difference of at least 32-fold between compartments. Clonotypes expanded or contracted between blood time points were identified with a beta-binomial differential abundance model. Tumor-blood repertoire similarity was measured with the Baroni-Urbani and Buser coefficient, and group comparisons used two-tailed Wilcoxon tests in R. Held by TCRdb, this immuneACCESS table contains in-frame sequences only and omits some clones. Under half of the omission traces to an unresolved V gene where checked; the cause of the rest is unknown. The D gene and trimming were derived from the DNA, and the V and J assignments and clone size from that table. Here the sample has 150,000 or so clones; approximately 90% occur a single time. Approximately 12% of the sample comes from the top ten.

Taken with the paper, the label for time point translates to: baseline pretreatment blood. The label giving this sample's treatment or condition can be read as: 15 Gy SBRT to primary tumor, nephrectomy 4 weeks later. To follow tumor-enriched clonotypes, serial peripheral blood was collected from radiation-treated patients at baseline and at 2 weeks and 4 weeks after SBRT. Renal cell carcinoma with clear cell pathology was present in all patients. Genomic DNA for TCR sequencing was prepared using the QIAamp DNA Blood Mini Kit (Qiagen). The analyses included only samples that passed all quality control checks. This clone showed up just once. Its antigen specificity is not known. Per-base qualities were not stored, and no clone one base away is much larger.

The TCR comes from a woman aged 45 to 65 with renal cell carcinoma. The chain employs TRBV5-1 and TRBJ2-2, and 7 junction bases match TRBD1. The material was blood, obtained from a patient whose treatment included radiotherapy and nephrectomy. The CDR3 in this case is CASSALQGANTGELFF. The bases read TGCGCCAGCAGCGCCTTGCAGGGGGCGAACACCGGGGAGCTGTTTTTT.